This T cell receptor (beta chain) was captured in a study of blood T cells in healthy people across ages. Study findings and constraints: Changes seen in expanded clonotypes were possibly confounded by donor CMV status left unknown.

Between the trimmed V and J ends, which lost 2 bases and 11 bases, there was a span of 15 bases. The CDR3 length is 13 residues. CDR1 and CDR2 from the germline V gene are SGHTA and FQGNSA. To note about this clonotype: What it binds is unknown.

For the second PCR, which ran for roughly 6 to 11 cycles, a sample-barcoded 5' primer and a J-beta primer mix were used. TCRdb reanalysed the 5' RACE reads using MiXCR and keeps one entry per CDR3 protein. The repertoire holds about 1.8 million distinct CDR3 sequences, with 40% to 55% as singletons. Sequencing was carried out using blood. The V and J genes are TRBV7-2 and TRBJ2-5; the D gene is possibly TRBD2 (6 bases). This receptor was obtained from a woman in her thirties or forties in good health. CDR3 loop: CASSLSWGDEQYF. The CDR3, as DNA: TGTGCCAGCAGCTTATCCTGGGGGGATGAGCAGTACTTC.